These 18 T cell receptor beta chains originate from one sample sequenced in a study of blood T cell repertoires in COVID-19. Data came from immunoSEQ multiplex PCR; TCRdb stores just in-frame clones and leaves some out. The sample lists under 85,000 clones, around 80% occurring once. The sample was peripheral blood. These TCRs come from a human donor in a cohort sampled during active COVID-19.

The chain employs TRBV4-2 and TRBJ1-1; 7 bases are shared with TRBD1. Germline loops: CDR1 LGHNA, CDR2 YNFKEQ. The CDR3 loop spans 15 amino acids. Trimming removed 2 bases from V and 3 bases from J; junction bases left unmatched: 6. CDR3 region: CASSQSGTAYTEAFF. CDR3 coding DNA: TGTGCCAGCAGCCAATCCGGGACAGCCTACACTGAAGCTTTCTTT.

V usage is TRBV28 and J usage is TRBJ1-2; TRBD1 matches 8 bases. The V gene end was trimmed by 6 bases and the J gene end by 4 bases; junction bases not matched to a gene: 7. This CDR3 is built from 14 residues. Per germline, CDR1 MDHEN and CDR2 SYDVKM. The CDR3 is CASSPGQGVYGYTF. The CDR3 nucleotides read TGTGCCAGCAGCCCCGGACAGGGAGTCTATGGCTACACCTTC.

The rearrangement joins TRBV7-2 to TRBJ2-3, with 8 positions matching TRBD2. The J segment lost 0 bases and the V segment lost 3 bases, leaving 2 bases of the junction unmatched. The germline gives CDR1 SGHTA, CDR2 FQGNSA. The CDR3 spans 15 residues. The CDR3 DNA sequence: TGTGCCAGCAGCTTTAGCGGGGAAAGCACAGATACGCAGTATTTT. This translates into CASSFSGESTDTQYF.

The rearrangement joins TRBV6-5 to TRBJ1-1, with no clear D. The CDR3 length is 13 residues. The germline CDR1 and CDR2 sequences are MNHEY and SVGAGI. V was shortened by 5 bases and J by 4 bases, with 11 bases between the two germline ends. CDR3: CASSTQRATEAFF. The CDR3 DNA sequence: TGTGCCAGCAGTACACAGCGGGCCACTGAAGCTTTCTTT.

V and J are TRBV5-8 and TRBJ2-7; 7 bases are shared with TRBD1. The V and J ends lost 5 bases and 3 bases, in that order; junction bases with no gene match: 8. From germline, CDR1 is SGHTS and CDR2 YDEGEE. CDR3 length equals 14 residues. The chain's CDR3 is CASRHGQGVYEQYF. In DNA form, the CDR3 reads TGTGCCAGCAGACACGGCCAGGGGGTCTACGAGCAGTACTTC.

The chain joins TRBV6-6 to TRBJ2-7; 13 bases line up with TRBD2. Germline trimming cut 6 bases from V and 3 bases from J; bases unmatched to any gene: 14. The CDR3 is 18 residues long. Germline CDR1 MNHNY, CDR2 SVGAGI (reference sequence). The CDR3 spells CASRRTGTSGAVNYEQYF. The CDR3, as DNA: TGTGCCAGCAGGCGAACCGGGACTAGCGGGGCCGTTAACTACGAGCAGTACTTC.

The CDR3 nucleotides are TGTGCCAGTAGTACCGGACACGGAAACGAGCAGTACTTC. Translation gives CASSTGHGNEQYF. The genes are TRBV19 and TRBJ2-7; TRBD1 might be the D (5 bases). Trimming cost V 4 bases and J 5 bases, with 12 bases left between them. The CDR3 contains 13 residues. The germline CDR1 and CDR2 sequences are LNHDA and SQIVND (reference sequence).

The V gene is TRBV27, the J gene TRBJ1-2; D remains ambiguous. The CDR3 has 15 amino acids. The V and J ends lost 5 bases and 0 bases respectively, with 13 bases between them. The germline V gene has CDR1 MNHEY and CDR2 SMNVEV (reference sequence). In DNA, the CDR3 is TGTGCCAGCAGTACGATTCGAGGAGCTAACTATGGCTACACCTTC. Translation gives CASSTIRGANYGYTF.

This chain links TRBV24-1 with TRBJ1-5; the D gene is possibly TRBD1 (5 bases). The germline V gene has CDR1 KGHDR and CDR2 SFDVKD. V lost 8 bases and J 0 bases, leaving 19 bases between the germline ends. The length of the CDR3 is 17 residues. The CDR3 nucleotides are TGTGCCACCAAAGGGGATCGTGCAGGGTATAGCAATCAGCCCCAGCATTTT. This encodes CATKGDRAGYSNQPQHF.

This clone was found once. The genes are TRBV9 and TRBJ2-1; 8 positions agree with TRBD2. The V and J ends lost 4 bases and 6 bases, in that order; junction bases with no gene match: 6. This CDR3 is built from 14 residues. Germline V gene sequence: CDR1 SGDLS, CDR2 YYNGEE. The CDR3 DNA reads TGTGCCAGCAGCCTCGGGGGGGCCGGCAATGAGCAGTTCTTC. Amino acids: CASSLGGAGNEQFF.

This chain uses TRBV7-9 with TRBJ2-7, with 12 bases aligning to TRBD1. V shed 1 base and J 3 bases; nucleotides not matched to a gene: 4. The CDR3 totals 16 residues. Germline-derived CDR1 and CDR2 are SEHNR and FQNEAQ (reference sequence). DNA for the CDR3: TGTGCCAGCAGCTTAGGGGGACAGGGGGCCAACTACGAGCAGTACTTC. Its protein product is CASSLGGQGANYEQYF. The whole variable domain, remainder taken from reference TRBV7-9 and TRBJ2-7, is DTGVSQNPRHKITKRGQNVTFRCDPISEHNRLYWYRQTLGQGPEFLTYFQNEAQLEKSRLLSDRFSAERPKGSFSTLEIQRTEQGDSAMYLCASSLGGQGANYEQYFGPGTRLTVT.

The chain combines TRBV6-5 with TRBJ2-2; perhaps TRBD1 as D (5 bases). This CDR3 is built from 16 residues. CDR1 MNHEY and CDR2 SVGAGI come from the germline V gene. Trimming took 1 base from V and 1 from J, leaving 10 bases between them. Here the CDR3 DNA reads TGTGCCAGCAGTTACTTCCCAGGGCTGAACACCGGGGAGCTGTTTTTT. It translates to CASSYFPGLNTGELFF.

J is TRBJ2-7 and V is TRBV7-5; the D call in the table, TRBD1, was not verified against the DNA. TRBV7-5 is flagged as a pseudogene. CDR3 length: 15 residues. The CDR3 loop reads CARSLARDRYIEQYF. The CDR3 bases are TGTGCCAGAAGCTTAGCGCGGGACAGGTATATCGAGCAGTACTTC.

The chain joins TRBV19 to TRBJ2-4; D is perhaps TRBD1 (6 bases). The length of the CDR3 is 16 residues. Germline assignment: CDR1 LNHDA and CDR2 SQIVND (reference sequence). Trimming removed 5 bases at V and 1 base at J, with 15 bases between. The CDR3 bases are TGTGCCAGTAGTCATGCCAGGGGTCTGGCCAAAAACATTCAGTACTTC. As protein: CASSHARGLAKNIQYF.

This chain connects TRBV6-5 to TRBJ2-3; 8 positions agree with TRBD1. The CDR3 is 14 amino acids. Trimming cost V 6 bases and J 4 bases; bases outside gene matches: 6. Germline assignment: CDR1 MNHEY and CDR2 SVGAGI. In DNA, the CDR3 is TGTGCCAGCAGAGTCCAGGGGGCCGCAGATACGCAGTATTTT. Residues: CASRVQGAADTQYF.

This clone was observed a single time. The V call is TRBV5-1, the J call TRBJ2-1; 8 nucleotides agree with TRBD2. There are 16 residues in the CDR3. CDR1 and CDR2 (germline): SGHRS, YFSETQ. V shed 0 bases and J 4 bases; nucleotides not matched to a gene: 6. The CDR3 DNA follows: TGCGCCAGCAGCTTGGATGGCGGGGGGCTTTACAATGAGCAGTTCTTC. This gives the protein CASSLDGGGLYNEQFF. The entire variable domain, with the rest obtained from reference TRBV5-1 and TRBJ2-1, is as follows: KAGVTQTPRYLIKTRGQQVTLSCSPISGHRSVSWYQQTPGQGLQFLFEYFSETQRNKGNFPGRFSGRQFSNSRSEMNVSTLELGDSALYLCASSLDGGGLYNEQFFGPGTRLTVL.

The gene calls are TRBV14 and TRBJ2-7; TRBD1 matches at 8 bases. V shed 3 bases and J 2 bases; nucleotides not matched to a gene: 6. From germline, CDR1 is SGHDN and CDR2 FVKESK. This CDR3 contains 15 residues. The CDR3 DNA reads TGTGCCAGCAGCCATAAACAGGGGGATACCTACGAGCAGTACTTC. This sequence encodes CASSHKQGDTYEQYF.

CDR3 DNA: TGTGCCAGCAGTACCGCCCCCCGAGGCACTGAAGCTTTCTTT. Its translation is CASSTAPRGTEAFF. This sequence joins TRBV28 and TRBJ1-1; the D is unclear. Deletions cut 5 bases from V and 4 bases from J, with 14 bases between. The CDR3 sequence is 14 residues long. In germline, CDR1 is MDHEN, CDR2 SYDVKM.